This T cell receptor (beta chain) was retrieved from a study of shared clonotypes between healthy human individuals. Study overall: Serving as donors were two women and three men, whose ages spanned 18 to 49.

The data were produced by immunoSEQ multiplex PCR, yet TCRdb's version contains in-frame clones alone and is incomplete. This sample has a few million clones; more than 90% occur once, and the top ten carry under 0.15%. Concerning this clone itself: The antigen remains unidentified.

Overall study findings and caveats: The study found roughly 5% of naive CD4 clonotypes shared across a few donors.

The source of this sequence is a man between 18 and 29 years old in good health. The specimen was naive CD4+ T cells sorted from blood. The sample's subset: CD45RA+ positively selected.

This CDR3 is CASTPDQAGALYEQYF. The CDR3 DNA reads as TGCGCCAGCACTCCGGATCAGGCGGGCGCCTTGTACGAGCAGTACTTC. The chain uses TRBV5-1 and TRBJ2-7; D may be TRBD2 (5 bases). V lost 6 bases and J lost 4, with 23 bases in between. This CDR3 region has 16 residues. CDR1 and CDR2 (germline): SGHRS, YFSETQ. Full variable domain (remainder filled in from reference TRBV5-1 and TRBJ2-7): KAGVTQTPRYLIKTRGQQVTLSCSPISGHRSVSWYQQTPGQGLQFLFEYFSETQRNKGNFPGRFSGRQFSNSRSEMNVSTLELGDSALYLCASTPDQAGALYEQYFGPGTRLTVT.